This T cell receptor (beta chain) appears in the sequencing data of a study of cytomegalovirus exposure and HLA in healthy donors. Study results and caveats: Reportedly, cytomegalovirus status was diagnosed with high sensitivity and specificity.

PCR amplification relied on 60 Vbeta primers (plus 13 Jbeta primers). Clones were sequenced by immunoSEQ multiplex PCR, and TCRdb holds only the in-frame ones, with some missing. Among about 190,000 clones listed, 85% were seen once. The trim removed 2 bases at V and 9 bases at J, leaving 6 bases unmatched. This CDR3 has 15 amino acids. The germline CDR1 and CDR2 sequences are MDHEN and SYDVKM. This clone occurred once. No antigen is known for it. This TCR derives from a boy aged 2-9 years in good health and CMV-seronegative. This chain connects TRBV28 to TRBJ1-6; 8 bases map to TRBD1. The sequenced sample was PBMCs. CDR3 DNA: TGTGCCAGCAGTTTACCAGGGGGCGGGGGTTCACCCCTCCACTTT. Translation: CASSLPGGGGSPLHF.